This T cell receptor beta chain is from a study of lymphopenia after photon versus proton radiotherapy. Study-level results: Better survival with proton therapy was suggested as possible, not demonstrated. In patients who died, overall survival fell as post-nadir TCR diversity dropped more.

The germline V and J ends were trimmed by 4 bases and 4 bases, with 11 bases remaining between them. In germline, CDR1 is SGHRS, CDR2 YFSETQ. The CDR3 loop spans 14 amino acids. Concerning this clone: Its antigen remains unidentified.

Sequenced by immunoSEQ multiplex PCR; TCRdb stores in-frame clones only, minus some. The table includes about 29,000 clones, roughly 86% detected once. The sample consisted of peripheral blood, taken from a patient treated with proton-based radiotherapy. The V gene is TRBV5-1, the J gene TRBJ1-4, with D maybe TRBD1 (5 bases). This TCR derives from an older woman with cholangiocarcinoma. Some clones in this sample may be carry-over from other donors' samples. The CDR3 loop reads CASSPGTYNEKLFF. The CDR3 DNA sequence: TGCGCCAGCAGCCCCGGGACCTATAATGAAAAACTGTTTTTT.